The 9 T cell receptor beta chains below were found in one sample sequenced in a study of radiotherapy plus CTLA-4 blockade in lung cancer. Clones were sequenced by immunoSEQ multiplex PCR, and TCRdb holds only the in-frame ones, with some missing. The sample holds about 95,000 clones, 75% to 90% seen once. The starting material was peripheral blood, obtained from a patient treated with radiotherapy plus ipilimumab. These receptor sequences come from a human donor with non-small cell lung cancer who had a partial response to radiotherapy plus ipilimumab.

V usage is TRBV6-6 and J usage is TRBJ1-4; D is perhaps TRBD1 (5 bases). The germline V gene encodes CDR1 MNHNY and CDR2 SVGAGI (reference sequence). There are 14 residues in the CDR3. V dropped 5 bases and J dropped 8 bases, with 15 bases sitting between them. This chain's CDR3 is CASSPLGAGEKLFF. The CDR3 DNA reads as TGTGCCAGCAGTCCACTTGGGGCAGGGGAAAAACTGTTTTTT.

This clone was detected only a few times. This chain connects TRBV9 to TRBJ2-7, with D uncertain. Looked up from germline, CDR1 is SGDLS and CDR2 is YYNGEE. There are 13 residues in the CDR3. With 0 bases removed from V and 7 bases from J, the gap between germline ends came to 11 bases. CDR3 nucleotides: TGTGCCAGCAGCGTAGTGTCGAGCCAAGAGCAGTACTTC. Protein product: CASSVVSSQEQYF. The full variable domain, its missing parts supplied by reference TRBV9 and TRBJ2-7, is DSGVTQTPKHLITATGQRVTLRCSPRSGDLSVYWYQQSLDQGLQFLIQYYNGEERAKGNILERFSAQQFPDLHSELNLSSLELGDSALYFCASSVVSSQEQYFGPGTRLTVT.

The genes are TRBV5-1 and TRBJ2-3; 7 bases fit TRBD2. Looked up from germline, CDR1 is SGHRS and CDR2 is YFSETQ. J gave up 2 bases and V 2 bases, and 8 bases lay outside the gene matches. The CDR3 totals 16 residues. CDR3 bases: TGCGCCAGCAGCTTCCTAGCGGCGGCCAACACAGATACGCAGTATTTT. It is translated as CASSFLAAANTDTQYF.

This clone has only one observation. The chain joins TRBV6-6 to TRBJ1-4; TRBD1 aligns across 9 bases. CDR3 length: 14 amino acids. Germline V CDR1 and CDR2: MNHNY, SVGAGI (reference sequence). The ends lost 4 bases at V and 4 bases at J; junction bases unmatched: 1. CDR3 DNA sequence: TGTGCCAGCAGTTGGACAGGGGTTAATGAAAAACTGTTTTTT. Protein: CASSWTGVNEKLFF.

The genes are TRBV5-4 and TRBJ2-7, with D maybe TRBD1 (6 bases). From germline, CDR1 is SGHNT and CDR2 YYREEE (reference sequence). V was clipped by 3 bases and J by 2 bases, with 21 bases between them. The CDR3 contains 17 residues. CDR3 sequence reads: CASSSDLTGRRTYEQYF. DNA for the CDR3: TGTGCCAGCAGCTCAGATTTGACAGGACGGCGGACCTACGAGCAGTACTTC.

The chain links TRBV14 to TRBJ2-7; unclear D gene. The CDR3 runs to 13 residues. Germline values: CDR1 SGHDN, CDR2 FVKESK. V shed 6 bases and J shed 6 bases, with 15 bases lying between them. This chain's CDR3 is CASSTLLLSEQYF. The CDR3, as DNA: TGTGCCAGCAGTACTTTACTTCTAAGCGAGCAGTACTTC. Combining the CDR3 with reference TRBV14 and TRBJ2-7 gives the whole variable domain EAGVTQFPSHSVIEKGQTVTLRCDPISGHDNLYWYRRVMGKEIKFLLHFVKESKQDESGMPNNRFLAERTGGTYSTLKVQPAELEDSGVYFCASSTLLLSEQYFGPGTRLTVT.

The chain joins TRBV2 to TRBJ2-3; 7 bases match TRBD2. This CDR3 contains 14 residues. From germline, CDR1 is SNHLY and CDR2 FYNNEI. Germline trimming cut 8 bases from V and 2 bases from J; bases unmatched to any gene: 7. CDR3 in DNA: TGTGCCAGCGGATTAGCGGGCGACACAGATACGCAGTATTTT. This gives the protein CASGLAGDTDTQYF.

The chain joins TRBV9 to TRBJ1-4; no reliable D call. The CDR3 length is 16 residues. Trimming removed 4 bases at V and 2 bases at J, with 15 bases between. CDR1 SGDLS and CDR2 YYNGEE come from the germline V gene. In DNA, the CDR3 is TGTGCCAGCAGCTCCGGGTCCCGGATGACTAATGAAAAACTGTTTTTT. Amino acids: CASSSGSRMTNEKLFF.

The CDR3 sequence is CATSRDTQGSSNQPQHF. The CDR3, as DNA: TGTGCCACCAGCAGAGACACCCAGGGTAGTAGCAATCAGCCCCAGCATTTT. The rearrangement uses TRBV15 and TRBJ1-5, with D possibly being TRBD1 (5 bases). The V end lost 0 bases, the J end lost 0 bases, and 12 bases lay between the germline ends. CDR3 length: 17 amino acids. The germline V gene has CDR1 LNHNV and CDR2 YYDKDF (reference sequence).